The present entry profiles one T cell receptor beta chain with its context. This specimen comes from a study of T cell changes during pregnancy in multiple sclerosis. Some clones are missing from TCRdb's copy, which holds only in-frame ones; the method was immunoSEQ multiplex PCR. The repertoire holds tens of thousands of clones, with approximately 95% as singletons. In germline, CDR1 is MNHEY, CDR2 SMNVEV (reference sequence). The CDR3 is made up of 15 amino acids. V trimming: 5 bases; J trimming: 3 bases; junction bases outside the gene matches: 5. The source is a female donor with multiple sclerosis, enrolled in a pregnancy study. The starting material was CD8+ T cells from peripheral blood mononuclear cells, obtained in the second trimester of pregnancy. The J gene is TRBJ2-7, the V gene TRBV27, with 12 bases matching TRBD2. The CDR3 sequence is CASSNRLAGVYEQYF. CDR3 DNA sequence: TGTGCCAGCAGTAACAGACTAGCGGGAGTCTACGAGCAGTACTTC.